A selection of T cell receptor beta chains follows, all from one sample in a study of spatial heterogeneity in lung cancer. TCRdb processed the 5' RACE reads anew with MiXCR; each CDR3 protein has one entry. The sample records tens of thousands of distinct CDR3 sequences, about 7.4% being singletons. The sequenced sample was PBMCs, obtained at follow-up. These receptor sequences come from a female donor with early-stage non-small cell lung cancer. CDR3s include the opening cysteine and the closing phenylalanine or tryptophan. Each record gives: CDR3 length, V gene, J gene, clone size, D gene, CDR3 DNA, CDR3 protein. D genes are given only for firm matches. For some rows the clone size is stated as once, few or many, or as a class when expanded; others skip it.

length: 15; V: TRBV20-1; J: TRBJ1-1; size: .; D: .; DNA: TGCAGTGCTAGAGATCTAACCCGAGGAGGCACTGAAGCTTTCTTT; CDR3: CSARDLTRGGTEAFF
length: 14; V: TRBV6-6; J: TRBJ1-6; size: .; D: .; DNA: TGTGCCAGCAGTTACTCCGAAGAAAATTCACCCCTCCACTTT; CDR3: CASSYSEENSPLHF
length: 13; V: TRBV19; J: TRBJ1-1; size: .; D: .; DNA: TGTGCCAGTAGTAGGTCTAGGAGCACTGAAGCTTTCTTT; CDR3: CASSRSRSTEAFF
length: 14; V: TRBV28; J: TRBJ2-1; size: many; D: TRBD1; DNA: TGTGCCAGTTGGGGACAGGGCGACTACAATGAGCAGTTCTTC; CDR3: CASWGQGDYNEQFF
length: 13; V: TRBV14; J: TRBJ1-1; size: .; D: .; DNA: TGTGCCAGCAGCCAAGAACTCCTCACTGAAGCTTTCTTT; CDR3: CASSQELLTEAFF
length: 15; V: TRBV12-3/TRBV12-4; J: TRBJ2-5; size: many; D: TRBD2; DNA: TGTGCCAGCAGTTTTAGAACGGGGGGTGGAGAGACCCAGTACTTC; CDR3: CASSFRTGGGETQYF
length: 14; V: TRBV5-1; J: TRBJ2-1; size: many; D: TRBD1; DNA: TGCGCCAGCAGCACGGGACAGCCCTCGGATGAGCAGTTCTTC; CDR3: CASSTGQPSDEQFF
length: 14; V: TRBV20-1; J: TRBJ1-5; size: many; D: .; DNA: TGCAGTGCTAAAGTACAGGGCGGCAATCAGCCCCAGCATTTT; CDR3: CSAKVQGGNQPQHF
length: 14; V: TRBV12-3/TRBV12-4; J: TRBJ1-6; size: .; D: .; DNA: TGTGCCAGCCGTATAAGCTCCTATAATTCACCCCTCCACTTT; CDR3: CASRISSYNSPLHF
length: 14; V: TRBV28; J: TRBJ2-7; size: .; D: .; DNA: TGTGCCAGCAGCCCGGGGAGGAACTCCTACGAGCAGTACTTC; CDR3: CASSPGRNSYEQYF
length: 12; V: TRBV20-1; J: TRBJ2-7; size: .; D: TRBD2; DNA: TGCAGTGCTAACGGGGGGAATGGCGAGCAGTACTTC; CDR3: CSANGGNGEQYF
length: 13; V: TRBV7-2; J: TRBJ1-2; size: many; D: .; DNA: TGTGCCAGCAGCTTAGCGTTGGAGGATGGCTACACCTTC; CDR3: CASSLALEDGYTF
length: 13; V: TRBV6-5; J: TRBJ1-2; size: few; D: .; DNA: TGTGCCAGCAGCACCCCAGGCGTAGGTGGCTACACCTTC; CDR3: CASSTPGVGGYTF
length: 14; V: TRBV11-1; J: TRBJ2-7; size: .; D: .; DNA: TGTGCCAGCAGCCAAATCCTGGGGTCCTACGAGCAGTACTTC; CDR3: CASSQILGSYEQYF
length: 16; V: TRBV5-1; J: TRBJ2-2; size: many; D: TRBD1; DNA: TGCGCCAGCAGCACCGGACAGGGGGCGCCCACCGGGGAGCTGTTTTTT; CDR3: CASSTGQGAPTGELFF
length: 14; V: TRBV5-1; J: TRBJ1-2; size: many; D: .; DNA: TGCGCCAGCAGTTTAGAGGGCCCCCTCTATGGCTACACCTTC; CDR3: CASSLEGPLYGYTF
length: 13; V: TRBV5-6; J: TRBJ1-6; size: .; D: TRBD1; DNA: TGTGCCAGCAGCTGGGGACAGAATTCACCCCTCCACTTT; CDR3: CASSWGQNSPLHF
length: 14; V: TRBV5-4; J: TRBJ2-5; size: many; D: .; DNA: TGTGCCAGCACCCCGGGGGTAGCCCAAGAGACCCAGTACTTC; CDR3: CASTPGVAQETQYF
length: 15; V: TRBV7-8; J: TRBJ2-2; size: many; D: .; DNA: TGTGCCAGCAGCTTACGAGGGGGGAACACCGGGGAGCTGTTTTTT; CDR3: CASSLRGGNTGELFF
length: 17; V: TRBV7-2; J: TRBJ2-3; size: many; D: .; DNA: TGTGCCAGCAGCTATGTTCGGGGACAATCGGGCCCAGATACGCAGTATTTT; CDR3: CASSYVRGQSGPDTQYF
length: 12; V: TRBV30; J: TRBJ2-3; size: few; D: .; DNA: TGTGCCTGGAGCCCACAGGGAGATACGCAGTATTTT; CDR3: CAWSPQGDTQYF
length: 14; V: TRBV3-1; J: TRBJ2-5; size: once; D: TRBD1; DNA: TGTGCCAGCAGCATTAGGGGGCAGCAAGAGACCCAGTACTTC; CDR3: CASSIRGQQETQYF
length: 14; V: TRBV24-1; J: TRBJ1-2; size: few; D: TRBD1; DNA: TGTGCCACCAGTGAAACCGGGACAGTCGATGGCTACACCTTC; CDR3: CATSETGTVDGYTF
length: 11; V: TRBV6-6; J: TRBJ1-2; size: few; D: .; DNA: TGTGCCAGCAGTCCCCAGGATGGCTACACCTTC; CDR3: CASSPQDGYTF
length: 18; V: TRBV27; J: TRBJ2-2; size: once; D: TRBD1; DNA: TGTGCCAGCAGTTTATCGATGGCAGGGGGCTTCCCTACCGGGGAGCTGTTTTTT; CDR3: CASSLSMAGGFPTGELFF
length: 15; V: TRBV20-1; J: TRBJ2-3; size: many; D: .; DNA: TGCAGTGCTAGACAAGACAGTGGGTGGAGAGATACGCAGTATTTT; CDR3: CSARQDSGWRDTQYF
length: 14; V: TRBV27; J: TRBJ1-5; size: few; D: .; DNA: TGTGCCAGCAGTTTCCTGGATAGCAATCAGCCCCAGCATTTT; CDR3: CASSFLDSNQPQHF
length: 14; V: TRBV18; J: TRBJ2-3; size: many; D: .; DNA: TGTGCCAGCTCACCATTAGGGTCGGAAGATACGCAGTATTTT; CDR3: CASSPLGSEDTQYF
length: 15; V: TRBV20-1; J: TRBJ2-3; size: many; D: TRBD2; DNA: TGCAGTGCGAGGCCGCTAGCGGGGGGGAGGGATACGCAGTATTTT; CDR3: CSARPLAGGRDTQYF
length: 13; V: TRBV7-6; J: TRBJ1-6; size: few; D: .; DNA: TGTGCCAGCAGCTTATCCGGGGATTCACCCCTCCACTTT; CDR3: CASSLSGDSPLHF
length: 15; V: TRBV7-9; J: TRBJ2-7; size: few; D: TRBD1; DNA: TGTGCCAGCAGCTTAACCGGGACAGGGGGGGACGAGCAGTACTTC; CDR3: CASSLTGTGGDEQYF
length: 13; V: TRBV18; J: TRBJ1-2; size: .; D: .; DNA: TGTGCCAGCTCACCTCTCGAGACAGATGGCTACACCTTC; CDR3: CASSPLETDGYTF
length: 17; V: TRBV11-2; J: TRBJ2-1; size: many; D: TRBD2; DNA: TGTGCCAGCAGCTTGACTAGCTCACCGGGAACCTACAATGAGCAGTTCTTC; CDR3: CASSLTSSPGTYNEQFF
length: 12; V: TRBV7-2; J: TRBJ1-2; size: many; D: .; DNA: TGTGCCAGCAGCGTGGACAGACGAGGCTACACCTTC; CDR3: CASSVDRRGYTF
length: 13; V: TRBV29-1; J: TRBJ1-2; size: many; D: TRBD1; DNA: TGCAGCGTTGTGAGACAGGGGAACTATGGCTACACCTTC; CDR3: CSVVRQGNYGYTF
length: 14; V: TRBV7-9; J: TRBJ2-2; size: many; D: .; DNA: TGTGCCAGCAGTGTAGGAGAGTCCACCGGGGAGCTGTTTTTT; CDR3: CASSVGESTGELFF
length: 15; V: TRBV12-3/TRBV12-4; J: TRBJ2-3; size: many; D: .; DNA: TGTGCCAGCAGATTCAACAGGAGGAGCACAGATACGCAGTATTTT; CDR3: CASRFNRRSTDTQYF
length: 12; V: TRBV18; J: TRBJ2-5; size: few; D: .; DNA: TGTGCCAGCTCACAAGATTGGGGGACCCAGTACTTC; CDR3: CASSQDWGTQYF